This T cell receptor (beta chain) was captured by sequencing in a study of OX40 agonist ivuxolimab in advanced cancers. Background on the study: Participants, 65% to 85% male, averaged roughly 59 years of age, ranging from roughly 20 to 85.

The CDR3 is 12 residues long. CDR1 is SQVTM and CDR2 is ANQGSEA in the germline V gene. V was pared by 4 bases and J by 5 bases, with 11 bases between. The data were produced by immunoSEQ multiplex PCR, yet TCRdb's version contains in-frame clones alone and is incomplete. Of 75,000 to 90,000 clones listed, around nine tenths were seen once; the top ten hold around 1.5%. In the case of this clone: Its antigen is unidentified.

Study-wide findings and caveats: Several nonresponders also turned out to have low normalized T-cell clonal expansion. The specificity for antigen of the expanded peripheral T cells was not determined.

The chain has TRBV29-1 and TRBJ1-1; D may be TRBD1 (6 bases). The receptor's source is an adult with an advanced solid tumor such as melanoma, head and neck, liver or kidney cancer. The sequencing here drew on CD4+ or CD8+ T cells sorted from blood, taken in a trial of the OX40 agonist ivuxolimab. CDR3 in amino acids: CSVGGGGTEAFF. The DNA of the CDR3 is TGCAGCGTTGGAGGAGGGGGAACTGAAGCTTTCTTT.